This T cell receptor beta chain is drawn from a study of blood T cell repertoires in COVID-19. Study as a whole: From the United States, Italy and Spain came samples of acute and convalescent COVID-19. Sources were T cells, B-cell-depleted T cells, or PBMCs; the material itself was cDNA or gDNA.

Germline loops: CDR1 SGHNT, CDR2 YYREEE (reference sequence). The CDR3 sequence is 13 residues long. Trimming at V came to 5 bases and at J to 8 bases, leaving 5 bases not matched to a gene. Study processing details: The authors estimated nucleated cell counts from reference gene primer amplification. Clones were sequenced by immunoSEQ multiplex PCR, and TCRdb holds only the in-frame ones, with some missing. V and J calls and clone size are those listed in that table; D and trimming were worked out from the DNA. The sample has 110,000 to 150,000 clones, roughly three quarters seen once. The V and J genes are TRBV5-4 and TRBJ2-4; the match to TRBD1 covers 9 bases. Sequenced sample: peripheral blood. The origin of this receptor is a middle-aged man with active or convalescent COVID-19. The CDR3 is CASSYDRGDIQYF. The CDR3 nucleotides are TGTGCCAGCAGTTATGACAGGGGGGACATTCAGTACTTC.